One sample yielded the 3 T cell receptor beta chains listed below, sequenced in a study of cytomegalovirus exposure and HLA in healthy donors. Primers included in the PCR were 60 Vbeta and 13 Jbeta primers. Repertoires were generated with immunoSEQ multiplex PCR, while TCRdb's copy carries only in-frame clones and drops some. The top ten clones hold around 3.1% of a sample with about 140,000 clones, over 70% of them seen once. The sample taken for sequencing was PBMCs. Receptors originate from a male donor in good health and CMV-seronegative.

In its sample, this clone was seen once. This chain connects TRBV14 to TRBJ2-7; 8 bases match TRBD1. The V and J ends lost 0 bases and 5 bases, in that order; junction bases with no gene match: 9. This CDR3 comprises 16 residues. From germline, CDR1 is SGHDN and CDR2 FVKESK. The CDR3 sequence is CASSQDGWTGIHEQYF. Here the CDR3 DNA reads TGTGCCAGCAGCCAAGATGGTTGGACAGGGATCCACGAGCAGTACTTC.

The rearrangement joins TRBV20-1 to TRBJ2-1; D might be TRBD1 (5 bases). This CDR3 has 11 residues. CDR1 is DFQATT, CDR2 SNEGSKA, per germline (reference sequence). V was clipped by 5 bases and J by 9 bases, with 11 bases between them. CDR3 protein: CSAESQGEQFF. The CDR3 nucleotides are TGCAGTGCTGAGTCCCAGGGTGAGCAGTTCTTC.

The chain is built from TRBV9 and TRBJ2-5; 13 nucleotides line up with TRBD2. Germline V gene lookup returns CDR1 SGDLS and CDR2 YYNGEE. The CDR3 spans 17 residues. J lost 3 bases, V lost 2 bases, and 7 bases had no gene match. The CDR3 nucleotides read TGTGCCAGCAGCGTGAACGCGGGACTAGCGGGAAAAGAGACCCAGTACTTC. As protein: CASSVNAGLAGKETQYF.